The 27 T cell receptor beta chains below all came from one sample that was sequenced in a study of blood T cell repertoires in COVID-19. Produced via immunoSEQ multiplex PCR; TCRdb's table is partial and in-frame only. The repertoire holds about 200,000 clones, with about 88% as singletons. Sequenced: peripheral blood. Source of these receptors: a man aged 45-65 years with COVID-19, enrolled during active disease.

This chain links TRBV6-5 with TRBJ1-2, with D possibly being TRBD1 (5 bases). The CDR3 has 12 residues. CDR1 is MNHEY and CDR2 is SVGAGI in the germline V gene. The V gene lost 7 bases and the J gene lost 13 bases, with 19 bases spanning the gap. CDR3 sequence reads: CASTRSDGACTF. The CDR3 nucleotides are TGTGCCAGCACCAGATCAGATGGGGCCTGCACCTTC.

CDR3 DNA sequence: TGCGCCAGCAGAGGACTAGCGGGGGAGGGGGCCTCCTACAATGAGCAGTTCTTC. Its translation: CASRGLAGEGASYNEQFF. The chain joins TRBV10-2 to TRBJ2-1, with 13 bases that match TRBD2. The CDR3 runs to 18 residues. Looked up from germline, CDR1 is WSHSY and CDR2 is SAAADI. Trimming removed 6 bases from V and 0 bases from J; junction bases left unmatched: 8.

The chain couples TRBV6-5 to TRBJ1-2; possibly TRBD1 for D (5 bases). Germline-derived CDR1 and CDR2 are MNHEY and SVGAGI. The length of the CDR3 is 14 residues. Trimming took 6 bases from V and 4 from J, leaving 15 bases between them. The CDR3 nucleotides read TGTGCCAGCAGAAGGGGTCCCGTCGCCTATGGCTACACCTTC. This codes for CASRRGPVAYGYTF.

J is TRBJ2-3 and V is TRBV2, with TRBD2 matching 10 bases. V dropped 6 bases and J dropped 5; count of bases not matched to a gene: 5. Looked up from germline, CDR1 is SNHLY and CDR2 is FYNNEI. CDR3 length: 14 residues. In DNA form, the CDR3 reads TGTGCCAGCAGCGTAGCGGGAGGAATAGATACGCAGTATTTT. As protein: CASSVAGGIDTQYF.

J is TRBJ1-3 and V is TRBV7-3; the match to TRBD1 covers 7 bases. The CDR3 covers 15 residues. Trimming removed 2 bases from V and 4 bases from J; junction bases left unmatched: 5. Germline V gene data show CDR1 as SGHTA and CDR2 as FQGTGA. The CDR3 DNA is TGTGCCAGCAGCTTAGCCCCGGGACAGGGAAACACCATATATTTT. It encodes CASSLAPGQGNTIYF. Using reference TRBV7-3 and TRBJ1-3 for the parts outside the CDR3, the full variable domain is GAGVSQTPSNKVTEKGKYVELRCDPISGHTALYWYRQSLGQGPEFLIYFQGTGAADDSGLPNDRFFAVRPEGSVSTLKIQRTERGDSAVYLCASSLAPGQGNTIYFGEGSWLTVV.

V gene TRBV7-8 combines with J gene TRBJ1-5; D perhaps matches TRBD1 (6 bases). Germline CDR1 and CDR2: SGHVS and FQNEAQ. The length of the CDR3 is 15 residues. Trimming cost V 5 bases and J 2 bases, with 13 bases left between them. CDR3 loop: CASSTNRVGNQPQHF. CDR3 DNA sequence: TGTGCCAGCAGCACTAACAGGGTTGGCAATCAGCCCCAGCATTTT.

J is TRBJ2-7 and V is TRBV27; D perhaps matches TRBD1 (5 bases). The CDR3 totals 11 residues. Per germline, CDR1 MNHEY and CDR2 SMNVEV (reference sequence). Trimming left V 8 bases short and J 5 bases short, with 10 bases between. In DNA form, the CDR3 reads TGTGCCAGCGCAGGGTGGGACGAGCAGTACTTC. This codes for CASAGWDEQYF.

The chain is built from TRBV2 and TRBJ1-4; 8 bases are a match to TRBD1. There are 16 residues in the CDR3. V trimming: 6 bases; J trimming: 4 bases; junction bases outside the gene matches: 10. The germline CDR1 and CDR2 sequences are SNHLY and FYNNEI. In nucleotides, the CDR3 is TGTGCCAGCAGAGCCGATGGGACAGGCAATAATGAAAAACTGTTTTTT. Translating gives CASRADGTGNNEKLFF.

The chain combines TRBV5-6 with TRBJ1-2; 11 bases are a match to TRBD1. Trimming cost V 2 bases and J 2 bases; bases outside gene matches: 14. There are 19 residues in the CDR3. Germline assignment: CDR1 SGHDT and CDR2 YYEEEE. The CDR3 DNA sequence: TGTGCCAGCAGCTTCATCTTTCTAGGACAGGGGGCCCCCAACTATGGCTACACCTTC. Its protein is CASSFIFLGQGAPNYGYTF.

The chain carries TRBV19 and TRBJ1-3; D gene ambiguous. The CDR3 runs 15 residues. CDR1 is LNHDA and CDR2 is SQIVND in the germline V gene (reference sequence). Deletions cut 3 bases from V and 0 bases from J, with 9 bases between. This CDR3 reads CASSIGVYSGNTIYF. The CDR3 DNA follows: TGTGCCAGTAGTATCGGGGTCTACTCTGGAAACACCATATATTTT.

The V and J genes are TRBV7-8 and TRBJ2-4, with D hard to call. Between the trimmed V and J ends, which lost 1 base and 9 bases, there was a span of 4 bases. Looked up from germline, CDR1 is SGHVS and CDR2 is FQNEAQ. The CDR3 runs to 11 residues. The CDR3 sequence is CASSLGPIQYF. The CDR3 DNA sequence: TGTGCCAGCAGCTTAGGGCCCATTCAGTACTTC.

V usage is TRBV11-2 and J usage is TRBJ2-5, with D possibly being TRBD2 (6 bases). CDR1 is SGHAT and CDR2 is FQNNGV in the germline V gene. V lost 6 bases and J 1 base, leaving 12 bases between the germline ends. The CDR3 contains 14 residues. The CDR3 region has the DNA TGTGCCAGCAGTCCAACTAGCTTCCAAGAGACCCAGTACTTC. The encoded protein is CASSPTSFQETQYF.

The CDR3 region is CASSALGQAGIGDTEAFF. The CDR3 DNA is TGTGCCAGCAGCGCCCTGGGACAGGCCGGAATTGGTGACACTGAAGCTTTCTTT. The chain uses TRBV9 and TRBJ1-1, with 8 bases fitting TRBD1. The CDR3 contains 18 residues. Germline-derived CDR1 and CDR2 are SGDLS and YYNGEE. J gave up 3 bases and V 3 bases, and 16 bases lay outside the gene matches. The complete variable domain, with remaining parts taken from reference TRBV9 and TRBJ1-1, reads DSGVTQTPKHLITATGQRVTLRCSPRSGDLSVYWYQQSLDQGLQFLIQYYNGEERAKGNILERFSAQQFPDLHSELNLSSLELGDSALYFCASSALGQAGIGDTEAFFGQGTRLTVV.

The rearrangement uses TRBV6-5 and TRBJ2-1, with no clear D. The V and J ends lost 7 bases and 0 bases respectively, with 10 bases between them. This CDR3 contains 14 residues. From germline, CDR1 is MNHEY and CDR2 SVGAGI. The CDR3 reads CASKIDFSYNEQFF. As DNA, the CDR3 is TGTGCCAGCAAAATCGACTTCTCCTACAATGAGCAGTTCTTC.

The V and J genes are TRBV6-6 and TRBJ2-2, with 11 bases identical to TRBD1. Unmatched junction bases numbered 7, after V lost 2 bases and J lost 8 bases. The CDR3 has 16 residues. The germline V gene has CDR1 MNHNY and CDR2 SVGAGI (reference sequence). The CDR3 protein is CASSYTWDRGMGELFF. DNA for the CDR3: TGTGCCAGCAGTTACACGTGGGACAGGGGGATGGGGGAGCTGTTTTTT.

This clone was counted a few times. This chain links TRBV7-9 with TRBJ2-7, with 7 bases fitting TRBD2. Germline trimming cut 2 bases from V and 7 bases from J; bases unmatched to any gene: 20. Germline V gives CDR1 SEHNR, CDR2 FQNEAQ (reference sequence). There are 18 residues in the CDR3. CDR3 region: CASSLPIKAGAPQWEQYF. The CDR3 DNA follows: TGTGCCAGCAGCTTACCCATAAAGGCGGGAGCCCCGCAGTGGGAGCAGTACTTC.

V usage is TRBV5-1 and J usage is TRBJ2-7; D gene ambiguous. CDR1 SGHRS and CDR2 YFSETQ come from the germline V gene. The V end was cut by 6 bases, the J end by 5 bases, with 12 bases between. The CDR3 runs 12 residues. The CDR3 DNA reads as TGCGCCAGCACCGCTGGCCGCCACGAGCAGTACTTC. Translation: CASTAGRHEQYF. The complete variable domain, with remaining parts taken from reference TRBV5-1 and TRBJ2-7, reads KAGVTQTPRYLIKTRGQQVTLSCSPISGHRSVSWYQQTPGQGLQFLFEYFSETQRNKGNFPGRFSGRQFSNSRSEMNVSTLELGDSALYLCASTAGRHEQYFGPGTRLTVT.

This chain links TRBV29-1 with TRBJ2-5, with 8 bases matching TRBD1. The germline V gene encodes CDR1 SQVTM and CDR2 ANQGSEA. After removal of 7 bases from V and 5 bases from J, the junction contained 6 bases not matched to a gene. This CDR3 is 12 amino acids long. The CDR3 reads CSATTGAETQYF. The CDR3 DNA reads TGCAGCGCTACGACAGGGGCCGAGACCCAGTACTTC.

This clone was observed many times. The rearrangement joins TRBV2 to TRBJ1-3; possibly TRBD1 for D (6 bases). The CDR3 is 15 residues long. Per the germline V gene, CDR1 is SNHLY and CDR2 is FYNNEI. V shed 6 bases and J shed 0 bases, with 12 bases lying between them. CDR3 sequence reads: CASRPRGTSGNTIYF. In DNA, the CDR3 is TGTGCCAGCAGGCCCAGGGGCACCTCTGGAAACACCATATATTTT. The whole variable domain, remainder taken from reference TRBV2 and TRBJ1-3, is EPEVTQTPSHQVTQMGQEVILRCVPISNHLYFYWYRQILGQKVEFLVSFYNNEISEKSEIFDDQFSVERPDGSNFTLKIRSTKLEDSAMYFCASRPRGTSGNTIYFGEGSWLTVV.

The V gene is TRBV4-1, the J gene TRBJ1-5, with D perhaps matching TRBD1 (5 bases). V was pared by 1 base and J by 6 bases, with 13 bases between. Per germline, CDR1 MGHRA and CDR2 YSYEKL. The CDR3 covers 15 residues. CDR3 sequence: CASSQVGGKGQPQHF. The CDR3 DNA is TGCGCCAGCAGCCAAGTCGGGGGAAAAGGTCAGCCCCAGCATTTT.

The chain carries TRBV29-1 and TRBJ2-7; the match to TRBD2 covers 12 bases. This CDR3 comprises 15 residues. V lost 7 bases and J lost 3; bases outside the gene matches: 10. From germline, CDR1 is SQVTM and CDR2 ANQGSEA. The CDR3 spells CSGGGLAGSDYEQYF. CDR3 in DNA: TGCAGCGGCGGAGGACTAGCGGGATCTGACTACGAGCAGTACTTC.

V is TRBV27 and J is TRBJ2-7, with 11 bases lining up with TRBD1. CDR1 MNHEY and CDR2 SMNVEV come from the germline V gene (reference sequence). The CDR3 covers 15 residues. Trimming took 5 bases from V and 3 from J; bases not matched to a gene: 6. Here the CDR3 DNA reads TGTGCCAGCAGTCGTTCCGGGACAGGGGGCTACGAGCAGTACTTC. Residues: CASSRSGTGGYEQYF.

The V and J genes are TRBV7-9 and TRBJ1-2; tentatively, D is TRBD1 (5 bases). Germline V lookup: CDR1 SEHNR, CDR2 FQNEAQ (reference sequence). The CDR3 covers 13 residues. Deletions cut 0 bases from V and 7 bases from J, with 9 bases between. The CDR3 DNA is TGTGCCAGCAGCTTAGCAGGGGATCTTGGCTACACCTTC. This gives the protein CASSLAGDLGYTF.

V gene TRBV19 combines with J gene TRBJ1-3; D call uncertain. The V and J ends lost 3 bases and 8 bases respectively, with 5 bases between them. Per germline, CDR1 LNHDA and CDR2 SQIVND (reference sequence). The CDR3 totals 11 residues. The CDR3 loop reads CASSIGDTIYF. CDR3 nucleotide sequence: TGTGCCAGTAGTATCGGGGACACCATATATTTT.

The J gene is TRBJ1-5, the V gene TRBV5-6; weak D call: TRBD1 (6 bases). The ends were cut back, 0 bases at V and 5 bases at J, with 6 bases in the middle. CDR1 is SGHDT and CDR2 is YYEEEE in the germline V gene. The CDR3 has 13 amino acids. CDR3 residues: CASSLGTDQPQHF. The CDR3 region has the DNA TGTGCCAGCAGCTTGGGGACAGATCAGCCCCAGCATTTT.

V and J are TRBV2 and TRBJ1-2; 7 positions agree with TRBD1. Trimming removed 4 bases from V and 8 bases from J; junction bases left unmatched: 7. The CDR3 contains 13 residues. CDR1 and CDR2 from the germline V gene are SNHLY and FYNNEI. In nucleotides, the CDR3 is TGTGCCAGCAGTGGGAAGGGGGCGCGAGGCTACACCTTC. Protein product: CASSGKGARGYTF.

This clone was picked up many times. The J gene is TRBJ2-3, the V gene TRBV10-3; maybe TRBD2 (6 bases). The germline V gene has CDR1 ENHRY and CDR2 SYGVKD. CDR3 size: 14 residues. Trimming took 7 bases from V and 0 from J, leaving 11 bases between them. CDR3 sequence: CAINGDSSTDTQYF. The CDR3 DNA sequence: TGTGCCATCAACGGGGACTCAAGCACAGATACGCAGTATTTT.